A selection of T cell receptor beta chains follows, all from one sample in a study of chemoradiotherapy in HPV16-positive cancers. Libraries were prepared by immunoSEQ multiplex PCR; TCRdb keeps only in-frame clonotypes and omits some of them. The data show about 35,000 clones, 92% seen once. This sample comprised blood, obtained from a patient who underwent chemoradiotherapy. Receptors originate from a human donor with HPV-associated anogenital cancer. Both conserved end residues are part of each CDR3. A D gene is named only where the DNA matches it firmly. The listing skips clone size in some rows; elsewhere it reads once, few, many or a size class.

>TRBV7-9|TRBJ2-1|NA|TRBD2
TGTGCCAGCAGCTTAGCGCTGGCGGGGGGGCCGTTCTTC
CASSLALAGGPFF
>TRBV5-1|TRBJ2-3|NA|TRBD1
TGCGCCAGCAGCTTGGGCAGGGGGTTCGATACGCAGTATTTT
CASSLGRGFDTQYF
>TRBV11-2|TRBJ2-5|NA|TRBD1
TGTGCCAGCAGTTCGGACAGGGGAGAGACCCAGTACTTC
CASSSDRGETQYF
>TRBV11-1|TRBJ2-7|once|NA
TGTGCCAGCGGGGGCGTCCCCTACGAGCAGTACTTC
CASGGVPYEQYF
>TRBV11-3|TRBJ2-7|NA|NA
TGTGCCAGCAGCTTAGCTGCGGGGACCAACGAGCAGTACTTC
CASSLAAGTNEQYF
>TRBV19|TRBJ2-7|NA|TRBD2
TGTGCCAGTAGAACGACTAGCGGGATGGAGCAGTACTTC
CASRTTSGMEQYF
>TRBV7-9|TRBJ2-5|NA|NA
TGTGCCAGCAGCTTAGCCCTCGTCGGGGAGACCCAGTACTTC
CASSLALVGETQYF
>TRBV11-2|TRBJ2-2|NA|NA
TGTGCCAGCAGAAGGGCCACATGGGACTTGAACACCGGGGAGCTGTTTTTT
CASRRATWDLNTGELFF
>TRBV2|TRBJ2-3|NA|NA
TGTGCCAGCAGTGTGCAGGGGGGATCCACAGATACGCAGTATTTT
CASSVQGGSTDTQYF
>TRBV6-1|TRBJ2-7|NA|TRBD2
TGTGCCAGCAGTGAAGGGCTAGCGGGGGCGTACGAGCAGTACTTC
CASSEGLAGAYEQYF
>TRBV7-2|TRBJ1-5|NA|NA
TGTGCCAGCAGCTTAGAGGGGAGGGGACGCAATCAGCCCCAGCATTTT
CASSLEGRGRNQPQHF
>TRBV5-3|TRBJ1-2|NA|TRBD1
TGTGCCAGAAGCCTGATGGTTTCGGACAGGCCGGTAGGACTTTATGGCTACACCTTC
CARSLMVSDRPVGLYGYTF
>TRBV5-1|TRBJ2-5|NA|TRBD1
TGCGCCAGCAGCCAGGGGACAGAAGAGACCCAGTACTTC
CASSQGTEETQYF
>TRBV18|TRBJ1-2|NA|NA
TGTGCCAGCTCACCTTCTCCCAGCAAGGTTGGGTTTGGCTACACCTTC
CASSPSPSKVGFGYTF
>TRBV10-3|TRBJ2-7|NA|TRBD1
TGTGCCATCAATTTCGGCAACCGGGACAGAGCCTACGAGCAGTACTTC
CAINFGNRDRAYEQYF